The 23 T cell receptor beta chains given below trace back to one sample, sequenced in a study of control samples from healthy donors and cancer patients. The assay was immunoSEQ multiplex PCR, and TCRdb's table has in-frame clones only and misses some. The sample holds around 140,000 clones, 93% seen once. The specimen was blood. The receptors here all came from a man between 18 and 29 years old in good health.

The chain joins TRBV5-1 to TRBJ2-7; 13 nucleotides align to TRBD2. V shed 3 bases and J 6 bases; nucleotides not matched to a gene: 6. CDR1 is SGHRS, CDR2 YFSETQ, per germline. The CDR3 sequence is 15 residues long. CDR3 in DNA: TGCGCCAGCAGCTACCGGACTAGCGGGAGTGGCGAGCAGTACTTC. Its protein is CASSYRTSGSGEQYF. Full variable domain (outside the CDR3, taken from reference TRBV5-1 and TRBJ2-7): KAGVTQTPRYLIKTRGQQVTLSCSPISGHRSVSWYQQTPGQGLQFLFEYFSETQRNKGNFPGRFSGRQFSNSRSEMNVSTLELGDSALYLCASSYRTSGSGEQYFGPGTRLTVT.

The V call is TRBV18, the J call TRBJ2-5; D ambiguous. CDR3 length equals 14 residues. Germline V gene sequence: CDR1 KGHSH, CDR2 LQKENI. With 3 bases removed from V and 5 bases from J, the gap between germline ends came to 13 bases. CDR3 region: CASSPPLGSETQYF. The DNA for the CDR3 is TGTGCCAGCTCACCCCCCTTGGGGTCGGAGACCCAGTACTTC.

Note on this clone: One junction end does not reproduce the germline sequence, and a read error may be involved. The chain has TRBV7-7 and TRBJ2-5, with 10 bases aligning to TRBD2. CDR3 length: 15 residues. Germline V lookup: CDR1 SSHAT, CDR2 FNYEAQ (reference sequence). For the CDR3, the DNA is TGTGCTAGCAGCTTGATCGAGCGGGAGGGAGAGACCCAGTACTTC. Translated: CASSLIEREGETQYF.

The chain has TRBV24-1 and TRBJ2-1; unclear D gene. The CDR3 has 12 amino acids. Germline lookup yields CDR1 KGHDR and CDR2 SFDVKD. The germline V and J ends were trimmed by 4 bases and 4 bases, with 4 bases remaining between them. The CDR3 bases are TGTGCCACCAGTGAGAATTACAATGAGCAGTTCTTC. It specifies CATSENYNEQFF.

This sequence joins TRBV5-1 and TRBJ1-1; D not resolved. The CDR3 has 14 amino acids. V was pared by 2 bases and J by 1 base, with 9 bases between. Looked up from germline, CDR1 is SGHRS and CDR2 is YFSETQ. This CDR3 reads CASSFWVGNTEAFF. The CDR3 region has the DNA TGCGCCAGCAGCTTTTGGGTGGGGAACACTGAAGCTTTCTTT.

The chain recombines TRBV18 with TRBJ1-2, with D perhaps TRBD1 (5 bases). Looked up from germline, CDR1 is KGHSH and CDR2 is LQKENI. The V end was cut by 0 bases, the J end by 5 bases, with 16 bases between. This CDR3 has 16 amino acids. For the CDR3, the DNA is TGTGCCAGCTCACCACCGACAGCATCCAGACTATATGGCTACACCTTC. Protein product: CASSPPTASRLYGYTF.

The V call is TRBV30, the J call TRBJ2-5; a possible D gene is TRBD1 (6 bases). Trimming took 4 bases from V and 7 from J, leaving 19 bases between them. CDR3 length: 14 amino acids. In germline, CDR1 is GTSNPN, CDR2 SVGIG (reference sequence). The CDR3 reads CAWTGDQSTWTQYF. Written as DNA, the CDR3 is TGTGCCTGGACAGGGGATCAGAGTACGTGGACCCAGTACTTC. Based on the CDR3 plus reference TRBV30 and TRBJ2-5, the full variable domain is SQTIHQWPATLVQPVGSPLSLECTVEGTSNPNLYWYRQAAGRGLQLLFYSVGIGQISSEVPQNLSASRPQDRQFILSSKKLLLSDSGFYLCAWTGDQSTWTQYFGPGTRLLVL.

The chain links TRBV5-1 to TRBJ2-7; no clear D. Trimming removed 0 bases from V and 9 bases from J, with 22 bases in between. This CDR3 has 16 residues. The germline V gene encodes CDR1 SGHRS and CDR2 YFSETQ. The CDR3 DNA is TGCGCCAGCAGCTTGGCTCGGTCACAAGGTCCGGCCGCGCAGTACTTC. Translating it yields CASSLARSQGPAAQYF.

In DNA form, the CDR3 reads TGTGCCAGCAGCTATGTGGTAGGCACCCTTGAAGCTTTCTTT. This gives the protein CASSYVVGTLEAFF. The chain joins TRBV13 to TRBJ1-1; the D is unclear. This CDR3 is built from 14 residues. V lost 4 bases, J lost 7 bases, and 16 bases lay in between. Germline assignment: CDR1 PRHDT and CDR2 FYEKMQ (reference sequence).

The chain joins TRBV7-3 to TRBJ2-5, with 10 bases that match TRBD2. After removal of 2 bases from V and 3 bases from J, the junction contained 3 bases not matched to a gene. This CDR3 has 15 residues. Looked up from germline, CDR1 is SGHTA and CDR2 is FQGTGA. The CDR3 nucleotides read TGTGCCAGCAGCTTAGGGCTAGCGGGAGAAGAGACCCAGTACTTC. Translation: CASSLGLAGEETQYF. Filled out from reference TRBV7-3 and TRBJ2-5, the complete variable domain reads GAGVSQTPSNKVTEKGKYVELRCDPISGHTALYWYRQSLGQGPEFLIYFQGTGAADDSGLPNDRFFAVRPEGSVSTLKIQRTERGDSAVYLCASSLGLAGEETQYFGPGTRLLVL.

The genes are TRBV6-6 and TRBJ2-3; a weak D match, TRBD2 (6 bases). The CDR3 extends over 15 amino acids. V dropped 5 bases and J dropped 2 bases, with 14 bases sitting between them. CDR1 is MNHNY, CDR2 SVGAGI, per germline (reference sequence). This CDR3 reads CASSAGLGTTDTQYF. The CDR3 DNA reads TGTGCCAGCAGTGCGGGACTGGGGACCACAGATACGCAGTATTTT.

The gene calls are TRBV5-1 and TRBJ2-5; D ambiguous. V dropped 5 bases and J dropped 4 bases, with 12 bases sitting between them. The CDR3 extends over 13 amino acids. Germline lookup yields CDR1 SGHRS and CDR2 YFSETQ. The CDR3 coding sequence is TGCGCCAGCAGTCAGATCCTGGGAGAGACCCAGTACTTC. Translating gives CASSQILGETQYF.

The CDR3 spells CASSQEGGGTDTQYF. CDR3 coding DNA: TGTGCCAGCAGCCAAGAGGGCGGGGGCACAGATACGCAGTATTTT. The chain joins TRBV4-2 to TRBJ2-3, with D perhaps matching TRBD2 (6 bases). Trimming removed 0 bases from V and 1 base from J, with 8 bases in between. The CDR3 is 15 residues long. Germline lookup yields CDR1 LGHNA and CDR2 YNFKEQ.

The J gene is TRBJ2-2, the V gene TRBV29-1; unclear D gene. This CDR3 comprises 11 residues. In germline, CDR1 is SQVTM, CDR2 ANQGSEA. V dropped 6 bases and J dropped 1 base, with 3 bases sitting between them. The CDR3 DNA reads as TGCAGCGTCCAGAACACCGGGGAGCTGTTTTTT. This encodes CSVQNTGELFF.

The V call is TRBV6-1, the J call TRBJ2-3, with TRBD1 as a possible D gene (6 bases). Germline assignment: CDR1 MNHNS and CDR2 SASEGT. The V and J ends lost 3 bases and 5 bases respectively, with 15 bases between them. This CDR3 is 15 amino acids long. CDR3 sequence: CASSDPPQGRDTQYF. The CDR3 coding sequence is TGTGCCAGCAGTGATCCCCCCCAGGGGCGAGATACGCAGTATTTT.

This chain joins TRBV9 and TRBJ1-2; TRBD1 might be the D (5 bases). The germline V gene encodes CDR1 SGDLS and CDR2 YYNGEE. The CDR3 extends over 15 amino acids. With 0 bases removed from V and 0 bases from J, the gap between germline ends came to 9 bases. CDR3 bases: TGTGCCAGCAGCGTAGCGGACAAAGCTAACTATGGCTACACCTTC. Encoded protein: CASSVADKANYGYTF.

The genes are TRBV10-3 and TRBJ2-7; D may be TRBD1 (5 bases). V was shortened by 5 bases and J by 6 bases, with 14 bases between the two germline ends. The CDR3 loop spans 13 amino acids. CDR1 is ENHRY and CDR2 is SYGVKD in the germline V gene. CDR3 in DNA: TGTGCCATCAGTCAGGGTCTTGGGATCGAGCAGTACTTC. This codes for CAISQGLGIEQYF.

This clone came up once. V and J are TRBV30 and TRBJ2-7; D is possibly TRBD1 (6 bases). CDR3 length: 14 amino acids. V was clipped by 0 bases and J by 7 bases, with 16 bases between them. From germline, CDR1 is GTSNPN and CDR2 SVGIG (reference sequence). The DNA for the CDR3 is TGTGCCTGGAGTGTGACAGGCATATACGCGGAGCAGTACTTC. This translates into CAWSVTGIYAEQYF.

V and J are TRBV18 and TRBJ2-1; D is uncertain. Trimming took off 3 bases at V and 3 bases at J, with 12 bases between the two ends. The germline V gene has CDR1 KGHSH and CDR2 LQKENI. The CDR3 is 15 residues long. CDR3 region: CASSPWADLYNEQFF. The CDR3 DNA reads TGTGCCAGCTCACCTTGGGCGGATCTCTACAATGAGCAGTTCTTC.

The chain uses TRBV6-5 and TRBJ2-3; D gene ambiguous. Germline loops: CDR1 MNHEY, CDR2 SVGAGI. This CDR3 contains 14 residues. V lost 2 bases and J 4 bases, leaving 10 bases between the germline ends. The CDR3, as DNA: TGTGCCAGCAGTTACACCCAAATGGCAGATACGCAGTATTTT. It translates to CASSYTQMADTQYF.

The chain links TRBV14 to TRBJ1-6, with D perhaps TRBD1 (6 bases). V shed 4 bases and J shed 8 bases, with 21 bases lying between them. Germline CDR1 SGHDN, CDR2 FVKESK. The CDR3 extends over 17 amino acids. Here the CDR3 DNA reads TGTGCCAGCAGCCCGCAAAGTGGAGGGGGGACGGATTCACCCCTCCACTTT. Protein sequence: CASSPQSGGGTDSPLHF.

The chain joins TRBV2 to TRBJ2-5; D unclear. The ends were cut back, 7 bases at V and 2 bases at J, with 14 bases in the middle. This CDR3 is built from 14 residues. The germline V gene encodes CDR1 SNHLY and CDR2 FYNNEI. CDR3 DNA: TGTGCCAGCACCCTCCTCGGGCGGCAAGAGACCCAGTACTTC. It translates to CASTLLGRQETQYF.

This chain links TRBV5-1 with TRBJ1-1; tentatively, D is TRBD1 (5 bases). V dropped 3 bases and J dropped 5 bases, with 14 bases sitting between them. Germline values: CDR1 SGHRS, CDR2 YFSETQ. The CDR3 consists of 14 residues. The DNA for the CDR3 is TGCGCCAGCAGCTCGGACGACAGTTTGACTGAAGCTTTCTTT. Amino acid sequence: CASSSDDSLTEAFF.